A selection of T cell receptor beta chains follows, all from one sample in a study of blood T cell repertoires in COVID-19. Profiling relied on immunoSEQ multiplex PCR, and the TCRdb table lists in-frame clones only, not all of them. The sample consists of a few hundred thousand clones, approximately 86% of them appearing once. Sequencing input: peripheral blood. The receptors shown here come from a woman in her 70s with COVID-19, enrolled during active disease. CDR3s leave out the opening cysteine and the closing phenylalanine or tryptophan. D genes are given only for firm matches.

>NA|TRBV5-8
ASSLLQVFNEQF
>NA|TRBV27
ASSTHRSGELF
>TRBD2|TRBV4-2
ASSHRGGGSLDTGELF
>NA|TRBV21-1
ASSKEGVAGVYNEQF
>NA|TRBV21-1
ASRPWTGENTEAF
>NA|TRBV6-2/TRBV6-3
ASSYNGGAQVQPQH
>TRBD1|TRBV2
ASRIRDRGNTEAF
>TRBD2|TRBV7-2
ASSLESGGLYNEQF
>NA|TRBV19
ASRKGGALWDSPLH
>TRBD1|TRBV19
ASKDRASNYGYT
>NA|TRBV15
ATSREGGRTDEAF
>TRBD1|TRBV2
ASSATGSSYNEQF
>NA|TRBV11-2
ASSWAGTEAF
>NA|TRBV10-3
AIRGQNTEAF
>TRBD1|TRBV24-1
ATSNLYRGQPEAF
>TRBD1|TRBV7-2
ASSPTGGTASGNTIY
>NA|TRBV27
ASSFEGRGLDTEAF
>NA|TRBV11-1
ASLPRGAIDTQY
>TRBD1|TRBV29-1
SVDRAGDTEAF
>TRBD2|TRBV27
ASSLHGGGTQY
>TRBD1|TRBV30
AWNPTGHTQY
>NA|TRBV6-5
ASRPRRVRTDTQY
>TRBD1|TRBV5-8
ASSLGQGAEAF
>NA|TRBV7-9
ASSSGTPTDSPLH
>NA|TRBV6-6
ASSPLRAAVYGYT
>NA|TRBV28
ASRDSSVFYGYT
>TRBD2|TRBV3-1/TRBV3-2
ASSLPGLAGGSYTQY
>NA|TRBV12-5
ASGLAPVGRATGELF
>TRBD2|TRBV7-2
ASSLIDGGASYNEQF
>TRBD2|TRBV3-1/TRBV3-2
ASSHRLAGAAGELF
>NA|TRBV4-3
ASSTGGLSDEQF
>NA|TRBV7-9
ASSPPVLSYTYEQY
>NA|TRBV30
AAGHLNQPQH
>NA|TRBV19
ASSIVNREREKLF
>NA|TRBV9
ASSVEGASSGNTIY
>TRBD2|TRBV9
ASSVGWTSGQNEQF
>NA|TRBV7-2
ASSLVGAPGETQY
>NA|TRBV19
ASRTTVSSYNEQF